This T cell receptor beta chain was profiled in a study of early T cells in non-severe SARS-CoV-2 infection. Individual cDNA molecules carried attached unique molecular identifiers. MiXCR was run by TCRdb on the 5' RACE reads, yielding one entry per CDR3 protein. The data show about 43,000 distinct CDR3 sequences, with roughly a tenth seen just once and roughly 9.7% held by the top ten. This clonotype was recorded many times. Deletions cut 5 bases from V and 3 bases from J, with 15 bases between. This CDR3 is 15 amino acids long. Per germline, CDR1 SGHTA and CDR2 FQGTGA. This chain connects TRBV7-3 to TRBJ2-3; a weak D match, TRBD2 (5 bases). This clonotype originated in an adult who was a healthcare worker with PCR-confirmed SARS-CoV-2 infection or an uninfected control (not recorded which). The material sequenced was whole blood. CDR3 nucleotides: TGTGCCAGCAGCCCACGGAGCGGCAGAACAGATACGCAGTATTTT. Its protein is CASSPRSGRTDTQYF. The complete variable domain, with remaining parts taken from reference TRBV7-3 and TRBJ2-3, reads GAGVSQTPSNKVTEKGKYVELRCDPISGHTALYWYRQSLGQGPEFLIYFQGTGAADDSGLPNDRFFAVRPEGSVSTLKIQRTERGDSAVYLCASSPRSGRTDTQYFGPGTRLTVL.